The clone carrying this T cell receptor (beta chain) showed up just a few times. Its antigen is undetermined. This entry belongs to a study of response to subunit inactivated influenza vaccine. Points from the study as a whole: A suggestion made by the authors is that each seasonal influenza vaccination recruits few new T cells.

One entry per CDR3 protein, called by TCRdb with MiXCR from the RT-PCR reads. The sample records some 850,000 distinct CDR3 sequences, 18% being singletons. Deletions cut 1 base from V and 5 bases from J, with 9 bases between. This CDR3 has 13 residues. The sequence was obtained from a man aged 50-60 years who received an inactivated influenza vaccine. Material: PBMCs from blood, obtained roughly 5 days after vaccination. The V gene is TRBV12-3 or TRBV12-4, the J gene TRBJ2-7; D might be TRBD1 or TRBD2, each matching 5 bases. The CDR3 protein is CASSLGVGDEQYF. The CDR3 DNA sequence: TGTGCCAGCAGTTTAGGGGTGGGGGACGAGCAGTACTTC.